This is a list of T cell receptor beta chains from one sample in a study of human T cells and chemical hapten exposure. Each CDR3 protein gets one entry after TCRdb re-called the RACE reads with MiXCR. The sample contains 370,000 or so distinct CDR3 sequences, roughly 4.8% of which appear only once. The sequences come from whole blood, collected in connection with sensitization to the hapten diphenylcyclopropenone (DPC). The receptors were sampled from a woman in her forties or fifties with alopecia areata. Some clones in this sample may be carry-over from other donors' samples. The CDR3 runs from the conserved cysteine through the conserved F or W. The D gene is left open where the match is weak. Clone size is given for some rows only: seen once, a few or many times, or a class if the clone is expanded.

clone_size: many
j_call: TRBJ1-2
d_call: TRBD1
v_call: TRBV29-1
cdr3_aa: CSVDGQGAKSYTF
cdr3_nt: TGCAGCGTGGACGGACAGGGGGCCAAAAGCTACACCTTC

clone_size: many
j_call: TRBJ1-1
d_call: NA
v_call: TRBV4-1
cdr3_aa: CASSPEAWTEAFF
cdr3_nt: TGCGCCAGCAGCCCGGAGGCCTGGACTGAAGCTTTCTTT

clone_size: few
j_call: TRBJ2-7
d_call: TRBD2
v_call: TRBV7-9
cdr3_aa: CASSLGLAGDKQYF
cdr3_nt: TGTGCCAGCAGCTTAGGTCTAGCGGGAGATAAGCAGTACTTC

clone_size: few
j_call: TRBJ2-1
d_call: TRBD1
v_call: TRBV10-3
cdr3_aa: CAIRGQGAYNEQFF
cdr3_nt: TGTGCCATCAGGGGACAGGGAGCCTACAATGAGCAGTTCTTC

clone_size: many
j_call: TRBJ1-1
d_call: NA
v_call: TRBV5-4
cdr3_aa: CASSLDRGNTEAFF
cdr3_nt: TGTGCCAGCAGTTTGGACAGAGGGAACACTGAAGCTTTCTTT

clone_size: many
j_call: TRBJ2-7
d_call: NA
v_call: TRBV29-1
cdr3_aa: CSVSGIGEQYF
cdr3_nt: TGCAGCGTCTCAGGGATAGGGGAGCAGTACTTC

clone_size: many
j_call: TRBJ1-6
d_call: NA
v_call: TRBV6-6
cdr3_aa: CASRLDRNYNSPLHF
cdr3_nt: TGTGCCAGCAGGCTGGACAGAAATTATAATTCACCCCTCCACTTT

clone_size: once
j_call: TRBJ1-1
d_call: NA
v_call: TRBV10-2
cdr3_aa: CASSELGGFEALF
cdr3_nt: TGCGCCAGCAGTGAGTTGGGGGGCTTTGAAGCTTTATTT

clone_size: many
j_call: TRBJ2-2
d_call: NA
v_call: TRBV2
cdr3_aa: CASSVTIGQTANTGELFF
cdr3_nt: TGTGCCAGCAGTGTCACTATCGGGCAGACCGCGAACACCGGGGAGCTGTTTTTT

clone_size: NA
j_call: TRBJ1-1
d_call: NA
v_call: TRBV7-8
cdr3_aa: CASSFEDSDLMNTEAFF
cdr3_nt: TGTGCCAGCAGCTTTGAGGACTCCGACCTTATGAACACTGAAGCTTTCTTT

clone_size: many
j_call: TRBJ1-2
d_call: TRBD1
v_call: TRBV30
cdr3_aa: CAWATGGGRYGYTF
cdr3_nt: TGTGCCTGGGCTACAGGGGGCGGTCGGTATGGCTACACCTTC

clone_size: few
j_call: TRBJ1-2
d_call: TRBD1
v_call: TRBV13
cdr3_aa: CASSSPGTGNGYTF
cdr3_nt: TGTGCCAGCAGCTCCCCTGGGACAGGGAATGGCTACACCTTC

clone_size: NA
j_call: TRBJ2-2
d_call: TRBD1
v_call: TRBV29-1
cdr3_aa: CSVSAGTGVGAGELFF
cdr3_nt: TGCAGCGTCTCCGCCGGGACAGGGGTTGGGGCCGGGGAGCTGTTTTTT

clone_size: many
j_call: TRBJ2-3
d_call: TRBD1
v_call: TRBV7-9
cdr3_aa: CASSQDRAGDTQYF
cdr3_nt: TGTGCCAGCAGCCAGGACAGGGCTGGCGATACGCAGTATTTT

clone_size: few
j_call: TRBJ2-3
d_call: TRBD2
v_call: TRBV5-1
cdr3_aa: CASSTLAGGQGDTQYF
cdr3_nt: TGCGCCAGCAGCACTTTAGCGGGGGGGCAAGGAGATACGCAGTATTTT

clone_size: few
j_call: TRBJ2-1
d_call: TRBD2
v_call: TRBV28
cdr3_aa: CASTLTSGRATEQFF
cdr3_nt: TGTGCCAGCACCTTGACTAGCGGGAGGGCCACTGAGCAGTTCTTC

clone_size: NA
j_call: TRBJ2-3
d_call: TRBD1
v_call: TRBV20-1
cdr3_aa: CSTWTGADTQYF
cdr3_nt: TGCAGTACCTGGACAGGCGCGGATACGCAGTATTTT

clone_size: many
j_call: TRBJ1-5
d_call: NA
v_call: TRBV5-8
cdr3_aa: CASSPSSGTEGNQPQHF
cdr3_nt: TGTGCCAGCAGCCCCTCCTCCGGGACGGAAGGCAATCAGCCCCAGCATTTT

clone_size: many
j_call: TRBJ1-4
d_call: TRBD1
v_call: TRBV7-6
cdr3_aa: CASSRTGGQIEKLFF
cdr3_nt: TGTGCCAGCAGCCGTACAGGGGGGCAGATTGAAAAACTGTTTTTT

clone_size: few
j_call: TRBJ2-2
d_call: TRBD2
v_call: TRBV7-9
cdr3_aa: CASSLALAGANTGELFF
cdr3_nt: TGTGCCAGCAGCTTAGCCCTAGCGGGGGCGAACACCGGGGAGCTGTTTTTT

clone_size: many
j_call: TRBJ2-5
d_call: TRBD2
v_call: TRBV29-1
cdr3_aa: CSVGLSGGPETQYF
cdr3_nt: TGCAGCGTTGGGCTTAGCGGGGGGCCCGAAACCCAGTACTTC

clone_size: NA
j_call: TRBJ2-2
d_call: NA
v_call: TRBV7-8
cdr3_aa: CASSLLRGKVIPQPGELFF
cdr3_nt: TGTGCCAGCAGCTTACTTCGCGGGAAGGTTATTCCCCAACCCGGGGAGCTGTTTTTT

clone_size: NA
j_call: TRBJ1-1
d_call: NA
v_call: TRBV5-1
cdr3_aa: CASSLTRIDTEAFF
cdr3_nt: TGCGCCAGCAGCTTAACCCGGATAGACACTGAAGCTTTCTTT

clone_size: many
j_call: TRBJ2-7
d_call: NA
v_call: TRBV6-6
cdr3_aa: CASGARTSYEQYF
cdr3_nt: TGTGCCAGCGGGGCGAGGACCTCCTACGAGCAGTACTTC

clone_size: many
j_call: TRBJ2-5
d_call: NA
v_call: TRBV18
cdr3_aa: CASSPSRPGGETQYF
cdr3_nt: TGTGCCAGCTCACCTTCGAGACCAGGCGGGGAGACCCAGTACTTC

clone_size: many
j_call: TRBJ2-3
d_call: NA
v_call: TRBV28
cdr3_aa: CASSSGVDTQYF
cdr3_nt: TGTGCCAGCAGTTCAGGGGTAGATACGCAGTATTTT

clone_size: few
j_call: TRBJ1-5
d_call: NA
v_call: TRBV6-2/TRBV6-3
cdr3_aa: CASSTAVFQPQHF
cdr3_nt: TGTGCCAGCAGCACGGCGGTCTTTCAGCCCCAGCATTTT

clone_size: few
j_call: TRBJ1-3
d_call: NA
v_call: TRBV20-1
cdr3_aa: CSAYRGNTIYF
cdr3_nt: TGCAGTGCTTACAGGGGAAACACCATATATTTT

clone_size: few
j_call: TRBJ1-2
d_call: TRBD1
v_call: TRBV15
cdr3_aa: CATSRHRGGDYGYTF
cdr3_nt: TGTGCCACCAGCAGACACAGGGGAGGGGACTATGGCTACACCTTC

clone_size: many
j_call: TRBJ2-5
d_call: TRBD1
v_call: TRBV27
cdr3_aa: CASSSLRDSQETQYF
cdr3_nt: TGTGCCAGCAGTTCTCTCCGGGACAGCCAAGAGACCCAGTACTTC

clone_size: many
j_call: TRBJ1-5
d_call: TRBD1
v_call: TRBV15
cdr3_aa: CATSRTTGTGLGQPQHF
cdr3_nt: TGTGCCACCAGCAGGACTACCGGGACAGGGTTGGGGCAGCCCCAGCATTTT

clone_size: many
j_call: TRBJ2-7
d_call: NA
v_call: TRBV11-3
cdr3_aa: CASSRTATYEQYF
cdr3_nt: TGTGCCAGCAGCCGGACCGCTACCTACGAGCAGTACTTC